A selection of T cell receptor beta chains follows, all from one sample in a study of persistence of HIV-infected CD4 T cells. TCRdb's copy holds only in-frame clones and misses some; the assay was immunoSEQ multiplex PCR. This repertoire shows some 48,000 clones, around 72% found once; its top ten account for 2.5% to 3%. These TCRs' antigens remain unknown. This specimen consisted of CD4+ T cells sorted from PBMCs after approximately 19-hour stimulation, obtained from a patient who received antiretroviral therapy. These receptors came from an adult man with HIV who was CMV-seropositive. Both conserved end residues are part of each CDR3. Each record gives: V gene, clone size, J gene, D gene, CDR3 DNA, CDR3 protein. A D gene is named only where the DNA matches it firmly. Clone size is shown for a subset of rows, as once, few, many or a class of expanded clone.

TRBV4-2	.	TRBJ1-1	.	TGTGCCAGCAGTCCGGGGGCATTAAACACTGAAGCTTTCTTT	CASSPGALNTEAFF
TRBV7-9	once	TRBJ2-3	.	TGTGCCAGCAGCTTAGCGTTCAGGGACACAGATACGCAGTATTTT	CASSLAFRDTDTQYF
TRBV10-3	few	TRBJ2-1	TRBD1	TGTGCCATCAGTGAGTCGAGGACAGGGCGCAATGAGCAGTTCTTC	CAISESRTGRNEQFF
TRBV24-1	.	TRBJ2-5	TRBD1	TGTGCCACCAGTGATGGGACAGGTCATGAGACCCAGTACTTC	CATSDGTGHETQYF
TRBV7-2	.	TRBJ2-7	TRBD2	TGTGCCAGCAGCTTAGGCGGGAGGCCCTTCCACGAGCAGTACTTC	CASSLGGRPFHEQYF
TRBV27	.	TRBJ2-4	.	TGTGCCAGCAGTGATAGTATCAAAAACATTCAGTACTTC	CASSDSIKNIQYF
TRBV2	.	TRBJ1-1	.	TGTGCCAGCAGTGAAACTCGTAAGGGGACATCTTATTCCGGGGCTTTCTTT	CASSETRKGTSYSGAFF
TRBV6-1	.	TRBJ2-1	.	TGTGCCAGCAGTGAAAAGCCGGGGGCGAGGAATGAGCAGTTCTTC	CASSEKPGARNEQFF
TRBV7-2	.	TRBJ2-1	TRBD1	TGTGCCAGCAGCTCCGACAGGGGAAGCAATGAGCAGTTCTTC	CASSSDRGSNEQFF
TRBV4-1	.	TRBJ2-5	.	TGCGCCAGCAGCCAGTCATCGAAGGCTAGCGTAGAGACCCAGTACTTC	CASSQSSKASVETQYF
TRBV7-9	.	TRBJ1-2	TRBD1	TGTGCCAGCAGCACCTTAACAGGGGGCGACTATGGCTACACCTTC	CASSTLTGGDYGYTF
TRBV21-1	.	TRBJ2-3	.	TGTGCCACCCCGGGACTAGCGGGACTTACGCAGTATTTT	CATPGLAGLTQYF
TRBV30	.	TRBJ1-3	.	TGTGCCTGGAGTAAAAGTTATGGAAACACCATATATTTT	CAWSKSYGNTIYF
TRBV20-1	.	TRBJ1-2	TRBD1	TGCAGTGCTAGTCGTGGACAGGGGGCTGACTATGGCTACACCTTC	CSASRGQGADYGYTF
TRBV28	.	TRBJ2-7	.	TGTGCCAGCAGTCGGGATTCCGGCGAGCAGTACTTC	CASSRDSGEQYF
TRBV19	few	TRBJ2-6	.	TGTGCCAGTACAACAGGGTCTGGGGCCAACGTCCTGACTTTC	CASTTGSGANVLTF
TRBV7-2	.	TRBJ1-4	TRBD1	TGTGCCAGCAGCCCTCGGACAGGAAAGGGTGAAAAACTGTTTTTT	CASSPRTGKGEKLFF
TRBV5-6	once	TRBJ2-7	TRBD2	TGTGCCAGCACCTTTAGCGGGAGGCGATACGAGCAGTACTTC	CASTFSGRRYEQYF
TRBV5-5	.	TRBJ1-2	.	TGTGCCAGCAGCTTGGGCGGGGGCCAGGCTAACTATGGCTACACCTTC	CASSLGGGQANYGYTF
TRBV7-9	.	TRBJ1-3	TRBD1	TGTGCCAGCAGCTTTACCCGGGACAGCCTTGGAAACACCATATATTTT	CASSFTRDSLGNTIYF
TRBV3-1/TRBV3-2	few	TRBJ2-7	.	TGTGCCAGCAGCCAAGGGTCGCACAGGGAGTACTTC	CASSQGSHREYF
TRBV6-1	.	TRBJ1-1	.	TGTGCCAGCAGTGAGCGTGGGGTTACTGAAGCTTTCTTT	CASSERGVTEAFF
TRBV6-1	.	TRBJ1-5	TRBD1	TGTGCCAGCAGTGATGGGGGTACAGGGGGCAATCAGCCCCAGCATTTT	CASSDGGTGGNQPQHF
TRBV19	.	TRBJ1-4	.	TGTGCCAGTAGTGTCACCCATGGCACAACTAATGAAAAACTGTTTTTT	CASSVTHGTTNEKLFF
TRBV7-3	.	TRBJ1-6	TRBD1	TGTGCCAGCAGCTCTACCGGGACAGCTAATTCACCCCTCCACTTT	CASSSTGTANSPLHF
TRBV28	.	TRBJ2-2	.	TGTGCCAGCAGTTCGCCACACGGGGCATCGAGTGGCACCGGGGAGCTGTTTTTT	CASSSPHGASSGTGELFF
TRBV19	.	TRBJ2-1	TRBD2	TGTGCCAGTAAGTGGCGGGGGGGATCCTACAATGAGCAGTTCTTC	CASKWRGGSYNEQFF
TRBV5-1	.	TRBJ2-1	.	TGCGCCAGCAGACGGGACTACAATGAGCAGTTCTTC	CASRRDYNEQFF
TRBV19	.	TRBJ2-3	TRBD1	TGTGCCAGTAAGGGGACAGGTTGGAGCACAGATACGCAGTATTTT	CASKGTGWSTDTQYF
TRBV19	few	TRBJ1-1	.	TGTGCCAGTAGGCACTGGGGGGCGAACACTGAAGCTTTCTTT	CASRHWGANTEAFF
TRBV6-2/TRBV6-3	.	TRBJ2-1	.	TGTGCCAGCAGCCAACTAGCCGGGCCCCCAGTGGTAGATGAGCAGTTCTTC	CASSQLAGPPVVDEQFF
TRBV30	.	TRBJ2-5	.	TGTGCCTGGAGCCGTAAGGGTCAAAAGGAGGAGACCCAGTACTTC	CAWSRKGQKEETQYF
TRBV10-2	.	TRBJ2-7	.	TGCGCCAGCAGTTCGGCAGGGCCTAGGGAGCAGTACTTC	CASSSAGPREQYF
TRBV11-2	once	TRBJ1-4	.	TGTGCCAGCAGCTTAGAAAGGACAACTAATGAAAAACTGTTTTTT	CASSLERTTNEKLFF
TRBV4-1	few	TRBJ1-1	TRBD1	TGCGCCAGCAGCCAAGACCGCGGAGCCCCGGGACAGGGGGCAAATGAAGCTTTCTTT	CASSQDRGAPGQGANEAFF
TRBV10-3	.	TRBJ2-7	.	TGTGCCATCAGTGAGGGGTACGGCGCCTACGAGCAGTACTTC	CAISEGYGAYEQYF
TRBV19	.	TRBJ1-2	TRBD1	TGTGCCAGTGCGAAAGGGGGCAACACTTATGGCTACACCTTC	CASAKGGNTYGYTF
TRBV9	.	TRBJ2-2	.	TGTGCCAGCAGCGTGCTAATAGGAACCGGGGAGCTGTTTTTT	CASSVLIGTGELFF
TRBV5-1	.	TRBJ1-1	.	TGCGCCAGCAGCTTACAGGGAAAGAACACTGAAGCTTTCTTT	CASSLQGKNTEAFF
TRBV6-5	.	TRBJ1-2	TRBD1	TGTGCCAGCAGTTACGCACAGGGGGAGGGCTACACCTTC	CASSYAQGEGYTF
TRBV28	.	TRBJ1-1	.	TGTGCCAGCAGTTTATCCAGTGAAGGGGCGCGGGCTTTCTTT	CASSLSSEGARAFF
TRBV7-2	.	TRBJ2-2	.	TGTGCCAGCAGCCCGATTGGGGGGACCGGGGAGCTGTTTTTT	CASSPIGGTGELFF
TRBV27	once	TRBJ1-4	.	TGTGCCAGCAGTTTAAGGGCCGGGAGGGGTGAAAAACTGTTTTTT	CASSLRAGRGEKLFF
TRBV7-2	once	TRBJ2-3	.	TGTGCCAGCAGCTTAGCGCATTTCGATACGCAGTATTTT	CASSLAHFDTQYF
TRBV10-3	.	TRBJ2-3	.	TGTGCCATCAGTGACTCGGGGGCCGCTAGCACAGATACGCAGTATTTT	CAISDSGAASTDTQYF
TRBV12-3/TRBV12-4	.	TRBJ1-1	.	TGTGCCAGCAGCACCACAATGAACACTGAAGCTTTCTTT	CASSTTMNTEAFF
TRBV7-8	.	TRBJ2-5	.	TGTGCCAGCGGCCCCTTGGAGACCCAGTACTTC	CASGPLETQYF
TRBV7-8	.	TRBJ1-5	TRBD1	TGTGCCAGCAGCCGAGGGACAGCCAATCAGCCCCAGCATTTT	CASSRGTANQPQHF
TRBV20-1	once	TRBJ2-7	.	TGCAGTGTGGAACGTTCGTATGAGCAGTACTTC	CSVERSYEQYF
TRBV25-1	.	TRBJ2-7	TRBD1	TGTGCCAGCAGTGCCCGACAGGGGGCTTACGAGCAGTACTTC	CASSARQGAYEQYF
TRBV5-1	.	TRBJ2-1	.	TGCGCCAGCAGCTTGGTACGGCTAGCCTATACCTCCTCCTACAATGAGCAGTTCTTC	CASSLVRLAYTSSYNEQFF
TRBV4-1	.	TRBJ2-5	.	TGCGCCAGCAGCCAAGCCACGAGGAACGCCGGAGTGACCCAGTACTTC	CASSQATRNAGVTQYF
TRBV7-2	.	TRBJ1-5	.	TGTGCCAGCAGTCCTCAATGGGGGGCGGAACAGCCCCAGCATTTT	CASSPQWGAEQPQHF